This T cell receptor (beta chain) was sequenced in a study of T cell repertoires in cytomegalovirus infection. Study background: The authors relied on CMV epitopes, both recently identified HLA-C-restricted and well-studied HLA-B-restricted.

General study results and limits: CMV-specific HLA-C-restricted TCR beta clonotypes dominated the ex vivo response. Summed frequency of shared TCR beta families picked out CMV carriers who also had the relevant HLA.

A single record per CDR3 protein comes from TCRdb applying MiXCR to the reads. The sample has about a million distinct CDR3 sequences; around 30% are singletons. About this clonotype itself: The antigen is not known.

The origin of this receptor is a human donor in good health (CMV status not recorded). Some clones in this sample may be carry-over from other donors' samples. The starting material was cultured CD8+ T cells from PBMCs, obtained from culture after CMV antigen stimulation.

DNA for the CDR3: TGCAGCGTGAGAATATACCAAGCTTTCTTT. Translation gives CSVRIYQAFF. The rearrangement joins TRBV29-1 to TRBJ1-1; D gene uncertain. The V gene lost 6 bases and the J gene lost 9 bases, with 11 bases spanning the gap. The CDR3 length is 10 residues. In germline, CDR1 is SQVTM, CDR2 ANQGSEA.